The sequence of this TCR beta chain was determined in a study of CD8+ T cells in alopecia areata. In the study overall: Oral tofacitinib, 5 to 10 mg twice daily, was given in an open-label trial. Findings and limits, study-wide: Among the top 100, expanded CD8+ clones were significantly decreased by tofacitinib, as was scalp clonality. Patients shared TCRs less clearly than mice did, possibly owing to HLA.

As to treatment: oral pan-JAK inhibitor, 5-10 mg twice daily. cDNA prepared by RNA extraction and subsequent reverse transcription served as the template for sequencing. Some clones are missing from TCRdb's copy, which holds only in-frame ones; the method was immunoSEQ multiplex PCR. The sample contains 100,000 to 120,000 clones, roughly 56% of which appear only once. This clone has a handful of counts. The antigen remains undetermined. Germline V gene sequence: CDR1 GTSNPN, CDR2 SVGIG (reference sequence). There are 14 residues in the CDR3. V was clipped by 5 bases and J by 7 bases; unmatched bases: 10.

The gene calls are TRBV30 and TRBJ1-4; TRBD1 matches 7 bases. The receptor's source is a human donor with alopecia areata. Sequencing was performed on CD4+ T cells sorted from blood, taken at week 24, from a patient treated with tofacitinib. The CDR3: CAWAPGQMGEKLFF. CDR3 DNA sequence: TGTGCCTGGGCACCGGGACAGATGGGTGAAAAACTGTTTTTT.